The 21 T cell receptor beta chains below come from one sample, sequenced in a study of beta chain bispecific antibodies for T cell cancers (dated by TCRdb to about 2021). Receptor libraries were prepared by 5' RACE. The public reads were reprocessed in TCRdb via fastp at Q25 and MiXCR, keeping in-frame beta chains. Rows matching on CDR3 protein sequence are summarized as one entry with the most common DNA and genes. The sample profile shows more than 15,000 distinct CDR3 sequences; approximately 2.2% of them were found once. About 7% of the sample rests with the top ten. T cells were expanded from blood mononuclear cells for 2 to 3 days with either the anti-CD3 antibody OKT3 or CD3/CD28 Dynabeads. These TCRs are of unknown antigen specificity. General conclusions and limits of the study: Every sequenced sample contained a mix of leukemia cell line cells and normal T cells, and most targeted TRBV signal came from the leukemia cells rather than from the normal T cells.

The specimen sequenced was healthy donor T cells cultured with leukemia cells. These receptors all come from a human donor in good health. Some clones in this sample may be carry-over from other donors' samples.

This clonotype was seen at least ten times. J is TRBJ2-1 and V is TRBV5-1; 11 bases agree with TRBD2. Trimming at V came to 4 bases and at J to 7 bases, leaving 7 bases not matched to a gene. In germline, CDR1 is SGHRS, CDR2 YFSETQ. The CDR3 is 15 residues long. The CDR3 loop reads CASSLYSGGANEQFF. The CDR3 region has the DNA TGCGCCAGCAGCCTATATAGCGGGGGGGCGAATGAGCAGTTCTTC.

Many counts were recorded for this clonotype. This sequence joins TRBV6-5 and TRBJ2-7, with 7 bases fitting TRBD1. CDR1 is MNHEY, CDR2 SVGAGI, per germline. V gave up 8 bases and J gave up 6 bases; unmatched junction bases: 10. CDR3 size: 13 residues. CDR3: CASGPTGLGEQYF. In DNA form, the CDR3 reads TGTGCCAGCGGCCCGACAGGGTTGGGCGAGCAGTACTTC.

This clonotype was detected ten times or more. The CDR3 DNA reads as TGTGCCAGCAGCTTAGGGCCCGAAGATACGCAGTATTTT. Encoded protein: CASSLGPEDTQYF. J is TRBJ2-3 and V is TRBV7-6; D call uncertain. Trimming cost V 1 base and J 5 bases, with 7 bases left between them. The CDR3 length is 13 residues. Per germline, CDR1 SGHVS and CDR2 FNYEAQ.

In its sample, this clonotype was seen many times. The chain links TRBV6-5 to TRBJ2-5; 7 nucleotides agree with TRBD2. The CDR3 spans 14 residues. Per the germline V gene, CDR1 is MNHEY and CDR2 is SVGAGI. The V and J ends lost 6 bases and 3 bases, in that order; junction bases with no gene match: 7. CDR3: CASRSGGLEETQYF. Written as DNA, the CDR3 is TGTGCCAGCAGAAGTGGAGGACTAGAAGAGACCCAGTACTTC.

This clonotype has ten or more counts. CDR3 amino acids: CASSFSSGGTTDTQYF. CDR3 nucleotide sequence: TGTGCCAGCAGTTTTTCTAGCGGGGGGACCACAGATACGCAGTATTTT. The chain links TRBV12-3 or TRBV12-4 to TRBJ2-3; TRBD2 agrees at 11 bases. The V gene end was trimmed by 3 bases and the J gene end by 2 bases; junction bases not matched to a gene: 4. The CDR3 spans 16 residues.

There are many counts of this clonotype. J is TRBJ1-4 and V is TRBV3-1; no firm D call. The CDR3 contains 15 residues. Germline assignment: CDR1 LGHDT and CDR2 YNNKEL (reference sequence). The ends were cut back, 0 bases at V and 7 bases at J, with 12 bases in the middle. This CDR3 reads CASSQDWEEVEKLFF. CDR3 DNA sequence: TGTGCCAGCAGCCAAGATTGGGAGGAAGTTGAAAAACTGTTTTTT.

This clonotype has at least ten counts. The CDR3 spells CSGQDGMGEEQYF. The CDR3 coding sequence is TGCAGCGGACAGGACGGAATGGGAGAAGAGCAGTACTTC. The chain couples TRBV29-1 to TRBJ2-7; possibly TRBD1 for D (6 bases). Looked up from germline, CDR1 is SQVTM and CDR2 is ANQGSEA. This CDR3 contains 13 residues. Deletions cut 7 bases from V and 7 bases from J, with 20 bases between.

By proportion, this clonotype is medium-sized. V and J are TRBV2 and TRBJ1-1; 9 bases are a match to TRBD1. This CDR3 comprises 15 residues. Germline CDR1 SNHLY, CDR2 FYNNEI. V lost 7 bases, J lost 4 bases, and 10 bases stayed unmatched. The CDR3 protein is CASTEGTGIATEAFF. The CDR3 DNA is TGTGCCAGCACCGAGGGGACAGGGATAGCCACTGAAGCTTTCTTT.

This clonotype occurred many times. The CDR3 coding sequence is TGTGCCAGTTTACTTACAGGAGGCAATCAGCCCCAGCATTTT. Translation: CASLLTGGNQPQHF. The rearrangement joins TRBV19 to TRBJ1-5, with D possibly being TRBD1 (5 bases). The CDR3 runs to 14 residues. Trimming left V 8 bases short and J 2 bases short, with 13 bases between. Germline values: CDR1 LNHDA, CDR2 SQIVND (reference sequence).

The sample holds many counts of this clonotype. The rearrangement uses TRBV3-1 and TRBJ1-2, with a weak D call TRBD1 (6 bases). The CDR3 contains 15 residues. V gave up 4 bases and J gave up 6 bases, with 18 bases separating them. Germline V gives CDR1 LGHDT, CDR2 YNNKEL (reference sequence). CDR3 DNA: TGTGCCAGCAGCCTCGGAGGGGGGGGGAATCATGGCTACACCTTC. Translated, it gives CASSLGGGGNHGYTF.

This clonotype was detected only a few times. This chain links TRBV5-4 with TRBJ1-1, with D unresolved. CDR3 length equals 14 residues. Germline lookup yields CDR1 SGHNT and CDR2 YYREEE (reference sequence). The ends were cut back, 0 bases at V and 7 bases at J, with 13 bases in the middle. In DNA, the CDR3 is TGTGCCAGCAGCTTGGCCGAGGCCAGTTTTGAAGCTTTCTTT. It is translated as CASSLAEASFEAFF.

This clonotype was seen repeatedly, ten times or more. The chain combines TRBV7-3 with TRBJ2-2; a weak D match, TRBD2 (6 bases). Germline V gene data show CDR1 as SGHTA and CDR2 as FQGTGA. The V end lost 5 bases, the J end lost 3 bases, and 10 bases lay between the germline ends. The CDR3 covers 14 residues. CDR3 sequence: CASSPGLYTGELFF. The CDR3 DNA is TGTGCCAGCAGCCCGGGACTTTACACCGGGGAGCTGTTTTTT.

Of note for this clonotype: This may arise from a read error, as a much more abundant clone is one base away. V is TRBV10-3 and J is TRBJ2-1, with 8 bases matching TRBD2. The CDR3 covers 12 residues. CDR1 and CDR2 from the germline V gene are ENHRY and SYGVKD. CDR3 sequence (DNA): TGTGCCATCTGTGAACCGGGACTAGATCTGGTCTTC. This encodes CAICEPGLDLVF.

In its sample, this clonotype was seen many times. The V call is TRBV7-9, the J call TRBJ2-3; no clear D gene. The V gene's germline CDR1 is SEHNR and CDR2 FQNEAQ (reference sequence). Deletions cut 4 bases from V and 4 bases from J, with 9 bases between. The CDR3 covers 13 residues. The CDR3 is CASSSLASDTQYF. The CDR3 DNA reads as TGTGCCAGCAGCTCCCTCGCGTCAGATACGCAGTATTTT.

This clonotype was observed at least ten times. The chain is built from TRBV12-3 or TRBV12-4 and TRBJ2-1, with D possibly TRBD1 on 6 matching bases. With 4 bases removed from V and 4 bases from J, the gap between germline ends came to 32 bases. There are 21 residues in the CDR3. CDR3 nucleotides: TGTGCCAGCAGTTCGACCCCGGGACACAGTGTTGGTGGGACACCTTACAATGAGCAGTTCTTC. This codes for CASSSTPGHSVGGTPYNEQFF.

The table lists this clonotype with many counts. The chain carries TRBV19 and TRBJ1-2; D remains ambiguous. This CDR3 region has 12 residues. V lost 8 bases to trimming and J lost 8 bases, with 15 bases between them. Germline V gene sequence: CDR1 LNHDA, CDR2 SQIVND (reference sequence). CDR3 residues: CASLQGSGGYTF. The CDR3 coding sequence is TGTGCCAGTCTGCAAGGGTCCGGAGGCTACACCTTC.

V gene TRBV18 combines with J gene TRBJ2-5; weak D call: TRBD2 (6 bases). The CDR3 has 15 amino acids. The V gene's germline CDR1 is KGHSH and CDR2 LQKENI. The V end was cut by 2 bases, the J end by 3 bases, with 13 bases between. CDR3 region: CASSPGGEAEETQYF. CDR3 sequence (DNA): TGTGCCAGCTCACCAGGAGGGGAAGCGGAAGAGACCCAGTACTTC.

This clonotype was observed once. The junction and the germline gene differ at one end; a read error may be behind it. The J gene is TRBJ2-7, the V gene TRBV4-1; D gene uncertain. Germline-derived CDR1 and CDR2 are MGHRA and YSYEKL. The CDR3 length is 15 residues. This chain's CDR3 is CTSSQDPKQTYEQYF. DNA for the CDR3: TGCACCAGCAGCCAAGATCCCAAGCAAACCTACGAGCAGTACTTC.

This clonotype has at least ten counts. The chain combines TRBV2 with TRBJ1-5, with TRBD1 identical over 7 bases. Germline-derived CDR1 and CDR2 are SNHLY and FYNNEI. This CDR3 has 14 residues. Losses at the gene ends were 6 bases for V and 3 bases for J; bases not matched to a gene: 5. The CDR3 loop reads CASRSDRDNQPQHF. The CDR3 DNA sequence: TGTGCCAGCAGATCCGACAGGGACAATCAGCCCCAGCATTTT. The full variable domain, completed using reference TRBV2 and TRBJ1-5, is EPEVTQTPSHQVTQMGQEVILRCVPISNHLYFYWYRQILGQKVEFLVSFYNNEISEKSEIFDDQFSVERPDGSNFTLKIRSTKLEDSAMYFCASRSDRDNQPQHFGDGTRLSIL.

This clonotype was seen repeatedly, ten times or more. The V gene is TRBV2, the J gene TRBJ1-2; possible D gene TRBD1, 6 bases. Trimming took 6 bases from V and 3 from J, leaving 17 bases between them. The CDR3 loop spans 15 amino acids. Per germline, CDR1 SNHLY and CDR2 FYNNEI. The CDR3 sequence is CASRPSSGGDYGYTF. In nucleotides, the CDR3 is TGTGCCAGCAGACCGAGCTCGGGGGGCGACTATGGCTACACCTTC.

This clonotype was counted at least ten times. This sequence joins TRBV7-2 and TRBJ2-2; possible D gene TRBD1, 6 bases. The CDR3 consists of 15 residues. Germline CDR1 is SGHTA and CDR2 is FQGNSA. Trimming cost V 5 bases and J 0 bases, with 10 bases left between them. CDR3: CASSVQGTNTGELFF. In nucleotides, the CDR3 is TGTGCCAGCAGCGTACAGGGCACGAACACCGGGGAGCTGTTTTTT.